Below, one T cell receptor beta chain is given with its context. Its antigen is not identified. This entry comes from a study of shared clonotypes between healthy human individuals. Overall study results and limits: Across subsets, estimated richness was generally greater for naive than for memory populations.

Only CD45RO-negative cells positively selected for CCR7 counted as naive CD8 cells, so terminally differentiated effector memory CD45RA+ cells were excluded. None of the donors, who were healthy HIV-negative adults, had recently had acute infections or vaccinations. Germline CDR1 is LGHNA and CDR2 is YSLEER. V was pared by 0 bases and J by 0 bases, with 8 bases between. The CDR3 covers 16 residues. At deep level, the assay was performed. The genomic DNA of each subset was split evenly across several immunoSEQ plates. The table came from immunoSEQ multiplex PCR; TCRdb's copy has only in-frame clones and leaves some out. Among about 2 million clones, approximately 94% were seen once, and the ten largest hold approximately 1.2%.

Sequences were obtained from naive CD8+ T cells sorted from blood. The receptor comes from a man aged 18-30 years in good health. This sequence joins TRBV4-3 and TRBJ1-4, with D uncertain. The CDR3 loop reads CASSQDGGATNEKLFF. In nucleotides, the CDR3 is TGCGCCAGCAGCCAAGATGGTGGTGCAACTAATGAAAAACTGTTTTTT.